A single sample is the source of the 21 T cell receptor beta chains below, sequenced in a study of patients and donors after allogeneic stem cell transplantation. Via MiXCR, TCRdb re-called the RT-PCR reads, giving one row per CDR3 protein. The table has about 960,000 distinct CDR3 sequences, around 17% seen once; the top ten hold around 5.5%. Source material: blood, either unsorted or a sorted T cell fraction (not recorded which). The receptors were gathered from a human donor who was either an allogeneic HSCT recipient or a stem cell or donor lymphocyte infusion donor (not recorded which). It is not recorded whose cells these are; they may come from a transplant donor.

This clonotype was recorded only once. The rearrangement uses TRBV27 and TRBJ2-7, with D possibly matching TRBD1 (7 bases). Germline V gene data show CDR1 as MNHEY and CDR2 as SMNVEV (reference sequence). CDR3 size: 14 residues. V dropped 8 bases and J dropped 6 bases, with 20 bases sitting between them. The CDR3 DNA sequence: TGTGCCAGCGCCAGGGGGGTTCTCTACGCCGAGCAGTACTTC. Protein product: CASARGVLYAEQYF.

This clonotype has more than one count but fewer than ten. The chain joins TRBV15 to TRBJ2-7; D may be TRBD2 (6 bases). Per the germline V gene, CDR1 is LNHNV and CDR2 is YYDKDF (reference sequence). The CDR3 runs 17 residues. Trimming removed 3 bases at V and 3 bases at J, with 21 bases between. The CDR3 protein is CATSSGPVGGSYYEQYF. The CDR3 nucleotides are TGTGCCACCAGCAGCGGTCCGGTCGGGGGTTCCTACTACGAGCAGTACTTC.

This clonotype was picked up a small number of times. The CDR3 is CASSLLGGGTDTQYF. The CDR3 DNA sequence: TGTGCCAGCAGCTTATTGGGGGGCGGCACAGATACGCAGTATTTT. This sequence joins TRBV7-9 and TRBJ2-3; D may be TRBD1 or TRBD2 (6 bases each). CDR1 is SEHNR and CDR2 is FQNEAQ in the germline V gene (reference sequence). V dropped 2 bases and J dropped 1 base, with 10 bases sitting between them. The CDR3 has 15 residues.

This clonotype was observed a handful of times. The chain couples TRBV27 to TRBJ2-7; 12 bases fit TRBD2. Trimming took 4 bases from V and 2 from J; bases not matched to a gene: 3. CDR3 length: 15 residues. Per germline, CDR1 MNHEY and CDR2 SMNVEV (reference sequence). Here the CDR3 reads CASSWTSGDTYEQYF. CDR3 nucleotides: TGTGCCAGCAGTTGGACTAGCGGGGATACCTACGAGCAGTACTTC.

The chain combines TRBV20-1 with TRBJ2-3; D call uncertain. Trimming took 6 bases from V and 0 from J, leaving 16 bases between them. CDR1 and CDR2 from the germline V gene are DFQATT and SNEGSKA (reference sequence). The CDR3 extends over 15 amino acids. As DNA, the CDR3 is TGCAGTGCCTTCTCGGCCTGGTGGAGCACAGATACGCAGTATTTT. It yields the protein CSAFSAWWSTDTQYF.

The gene calls are TRBV24-1 and TRBJ2-3; 7 bases agree with TRBD2. Germline CDR1 KGHDR, CDR2 SFDVKD. V shed 6 bases, J shed 5 bases, and the junction held 10 bases outside the gene matches. The CDR3 runs to 15 residues. CDR3 DNA sequence: TGTGCCACCAGTAACGGCGGGAGTGGCATAGATACGCAGTATTTT. Encoded protein: CATSNGGSGIDTQYF.

This clonotype was seen repeatedly, ten times or more. As DNA, the CDR3 is TGTGCCACCGGGAGATTCCCCACAGATACGCAGTATTTT. Its protein product is CATGRFPTDTQYF. V and J are TRBV12-3 or TRBV12-4 and TRBJ2-3, with D tentatively TRBD2 (6 bases). Deletions cut 10 bases from V and 2 bases from J, with 13 bases between. This CDR3 is 13 amino acids long.

V gene TRBV6-1 combines with J gene TRBJ1-4, with D unclear. This CDR3 is 13 amino acids long. Trimming pared 2 bases from V and 8 bases from J, leaving 9 bases between. The germline V gene has CDR1 MNHNS and CDR2 SASEGT. This chain's CDR3 is CASSELRGEKLFF. DNA for the CDR3: TGTGCCAGCAGTGAACTTCGAGGGGAAAAACTGTTTTTT.

This clonotype turned up a few times. The chain joins TRBV20-1 to TRBJ2-7; 8 bases are a match to TRBD1. The germline V gene has CDR1 DFQATT and CDR2 SNEGSKA (reference sequence). CDR3 length: 13 residues. The J segment lost 5 bases and the V segment lost 5 bases, leaving 8 bases of the junction unmatched. The CDR3 coding sequence is TGCAGTGCTCCAGGGGGCGAAAGTGACGAGCAGTACTTC. This gives the protein CSAPGGESDEQYF.

This clonotype occurred a few times. This sequence joins TRBV29-1 and TRBJ2-1; 12 bases match TRBD2. Germline V CDR1 and CDR2: SQVTM, ANQGSEA. The CDR3 is 14 amino acids. Germline trimming cut 2 bases from V and 6 bases from J; bases unmatched to any gene: 2. CDR3 region: CSVERLAGVNEQFF. In DNA, the CDR3 is TGCAGCGTTGAAAGACTAGCGGGAGTCAATGAGCAGTTCTTC.

This clonotype was detected a few times. The rearrangement joins TRBV10-3 to TRBJ2-1, with 10 bases that match TRBD2. V was pared by 4 bases and J by 3 bases, with 3 bases of the junction left unmatched. Germline assignment: CDR1 ENHRY and CDR2 SYGVKD. The CDR3 totals 15 residues. The CDR3 loop is CAISGGLADYNEQFF. DNA for the CDR3: TGTGCCATCAGTGGCGGACTAGCGGACTACAATGAGCAGTTCTTC.

V gene TRBV4-2 combines with J gene TRBJ2-1; D is possibly TRBD2 (7 bases). Germline lookup yields CDR1 LGHNA and CDR2 YNFKEQ. V was pared by 8 bases and J by 1 base, with 15 bases between. The CDR3 runs 15 residues. This chain's CDR3 is CASRVGRGSYNEQFF. The CDR3 nucleotides are TGTGCCAGCCGGGTAGGGAGGGGGTCCTACAATGAGCAGTTCTTC.

With respect to this clonotype: A read error may produce the germline difference seen at one junction end. The chain combines TRBV7-2 with TRBJ2-3; 10 positions agree with TRBD2. The CDR3 length is 14 residues. The germline V gene encodes CDR1 SGHTA and CDR2 FQGNSA. CDR3 sequence (DNA): TGTGCCAGCAGCCTAGCGGGGGTTGGAGATACGCAGTATTTT. It encodes CASSLAGVGDTQYF. Drawing the rest from reference TRBV7-2 and TRBJ2-3, the complete variable domain is GAGVSQSPSNKVTEKGKDVELRCDPISGHTALYWYRQSLGQGLEFLIYFQGNSAPDKSGLPSDRFSAERTGGSVSTLTIQRTQQEDSAVYLCASSLAGVGDTQYFGPGTRLTVL.

This clonotype was detected only a few times. This rearrangement joins TRBV12-3 or TRBV12-4 to TRBJ1-1; perhaps TRBD1 as D (5 bases). The V end lost 5 bases, the J end lost 3 bases, and 16 bases lay between the germline ends. This CDR3 region has 15 residues. The CDR3 is CASSPWDGRDTEAFF. CDR3 bases: TGTGCCAGCAGTCCCTGGGACGGGCGTGACACTGAAGCTTTCTTT.

This clonotype was seen more than once but under ten times. This chain connects TRBV12-3 or TRBV12-4 to TRBJ1-5; D is perhaps TRBD1 (6 bases). V was trimmed by 3 bases and J by 2 bases, leaving 14 bases between them. The CDR3 length is 16 residues. Written as DNA, the CDR3 is TGTGCCAGCAGTTTCGACACAGGGAACGGCAATCAGCCCCAGCATTTT. This gives the protein CASSFDTGNGNQPQHF.

This CDR3 reads CSAILGRPGNQPQHF. Written as DNA, the CDR3 is TGCAGTGCTATCCTCGGGAGACCGGGAAATCAGCCCCAGCATTTT. V usage is TRBV20-1 and J usage is TRBJ1-5; D remains unclear. The germline V and J ends were trimmed by 4 bases and 4 bases, with 17 bases remaining between them. The CDR3 has 15 amino acids. Germline V gene lookup returns CDR1 DFQATT and CDR2 SNEGSKA (reference sequence).

This clonotype was detected ten times or more. V and J are TRBV4-1 and TRBJ1-5; D possibly corresponds to TRBD1 (5 bases). This CDR3 region has 15 residues. V shed 2 bases and J shed 1 base, with 9 bases lying between them. Germline CDR1 and CDR2: MGHRA and YSYEKL. This CDR3 is CASSQSQGSNQPQHF. The CDR3 region has the DNA TGCGCCAGCAGCCAATCCCAGGGAAGCAATCAGCCCCAGCATTTT.

The chain couples TRBV5-1 to TRBJ2-3; no reliable D call. Trimming stripped 1 base from V and 4 bases from J, with 7 bases between. CDR1 is SGHRS, CDR2 YFSETQ, per germline. There are 13 residues in the CDR3. CDR3 coding DNA: TGCGCCAGCAGCTTGTCGGCCGCAGATACGCAGTATTTT. Protein product: CASSLSAADTQYF.

The chain recombines TRBV7-9 with TRBJ1-2; possibly TRBD1 for D (5 bases). The V end was cut by 2 bases, the J end by 8 bases, with 15 bases between. CDR1 is SEHNR, CDR2 FQNEAQ, per germline (reference sequence). The CDR3 is 14 amino acids. The CDR3 loop is CASSLRQLGTGYTF. In DNA, the CDR3 is TGTGCCAGCAGCTTAAGACAGTTAGGCACCGGCTACACCTTC. Together with reference TRBV7-9 and TRBJ1-2, the CDR3 gives the full variable domain: DTGVSQNPRHKITKRGQNVTFRCDPISEHNRLYWYRQTLGQGPEFLTYFQNEAQLEKSRLLSDRFSAERPKGSFSTLEIQRTEQGDSAMYLCASSLRQLGTGYTFGSGTRLTVV.

The chain combines TRBV20-1 with TRBJ2-3, with D perhaps TRBD2 (6 bases). Trimming took off 3 bases at V and 1 base at J, with 17 bases between the two ends. This CDR3 has 16 amino acids. The germline V gene encodes CDR1 DFQATT and CDR2 SNEGSKA (reference sequence). The CDR3 DNA reads as TGCAGTGCTAGTCAAACGCTAGCGTCGGGCACAGATACGCAGTATTTT. This translates into CSASQTLASGTDTQYF.

The rearrangement links TRBV7-9 to TRBJ2-7; maybe TRBD1 (5 bases). The CDR3 contains 14 residues. V lost 5 bases to trimming and J lost 1 base, with 12 bases between them. Per germline, CDR1 SEHNR and CDR2 FQNEAQ (reference sequence). Here the CDR3 reads CASSPLRQSYEQYF. CDR3 coding DNA: TGTGCCAGCAGCCCCCTCAGACAGTCCTACGAGCAGTACTTC.